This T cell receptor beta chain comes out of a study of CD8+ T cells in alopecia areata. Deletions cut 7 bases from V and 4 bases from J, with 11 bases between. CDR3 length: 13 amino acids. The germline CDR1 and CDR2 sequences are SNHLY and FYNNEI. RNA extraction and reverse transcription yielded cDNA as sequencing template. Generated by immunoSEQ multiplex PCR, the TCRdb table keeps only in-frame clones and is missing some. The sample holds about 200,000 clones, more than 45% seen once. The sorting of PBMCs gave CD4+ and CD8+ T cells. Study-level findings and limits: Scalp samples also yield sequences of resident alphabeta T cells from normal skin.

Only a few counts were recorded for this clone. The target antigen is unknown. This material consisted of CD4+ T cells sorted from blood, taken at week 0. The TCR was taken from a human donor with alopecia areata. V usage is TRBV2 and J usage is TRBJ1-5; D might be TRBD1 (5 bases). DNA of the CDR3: TGTGCCAGCATGCCGACAGAAAATCAGCCCCAGCATTTT. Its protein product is CASMPTENQPQHF.